A selection of T cell receptor beta chains follows, all from one sample in a study of cytomegalovirus exposure and HLA in healthy donors. The method was immunoSEQ multiplex PCR; TCRdb's version includes in-frame clones alone and lacks a portion of them. Of 200,000 to 250,000 clones in the sample, just over 85% are singletons; the top ten hold 2.5% to 3.5%. Sequencing was performed on PBMCs. Every receptor here comes from a woman aged 18-35 years in good health and CMV-seronegative. The conserved cysteine and the conserved F or W are not part of the CDR3 here. Not every row has a clone size; where given, it reads once, few, many or a size class.

clone_size v_call cdr3_aa
NA TRBV5-1 AIWKLLQVSGNTIY
few TRBV7-9 ASSRGNFLGYT
NA TRBV5-6 ASSLGRRAQPQH
NA TRBV6-5 ASSYSQGAENTEAF
NA TRBV5-4 ASSWDPGGTDTQY
NA TRBV6-5 ASSYSTGQINEQY
NA TRBV1 TSSQPSVRAQY
NA TRBV4-2 ASRESEEAPGYGYT
NA TRBV27 ASSHIAGGYNEQF
NA TRBV5-1 ASSLDGQGTDTQY
NA TRBV9 ASSVSPGPHYEQY
few TRBV7-2 ASSLFQGAIGYT
NA TRBV6-1 ASFDRTGNEKLF
NA TRBV30 AWRGGLYSNQPQH
NA TRBV6-1 ASSEAGDGLAGFSYEQY
NA TRBV6-1 ASSVQYNQPQH
few TRBV4-2 ASSQDPSGESGELF
NA TRBV2 AGQREGLNNEQF
NA TRBV5-1 ASSLGGQGNTEAF
NA TRBV14 ASSQVDCNQPQH
NA TRBV5-1 ASSWGDGNEKLF
NA TRBV5-1 ASSPQPLTGNTGELF
NA TRBV28 ASRIQGYEQY
once TRBV28 ASSSGLSKYEQY
NA TRBV7-6 ASSLGTSGRGEQF
NA TRBV1 TSSQDLSLPGSSYNEQF
NA TRBV28 ASSAAPGQANTEAF
NA TRBV7-9 ASSLQGAGGYT
NA TRBV28 ASSSHGRGRESEQY
NA TRBV5-6 ASSAQVETQY
NA TRBV6-1 ASSEASGTATIY
few TRBV18 ASSPGLGYT
NA TRBV27 ASSSLTGHEAF